This entry lists 8 T cell receptor beta chains sequenced from one sample in a study of shared T cell receptors in the human thymus. Clones were read by immunoSEQ multiplex PCR, and TCRdb kept only the in-frame ones, dropping some. Here the sample spans 700,000 or so clones, 80% to 90% being singletons. The same specimen was also included in a second study, on human thymus T cells.

Sequences were obtained from thymocytes. The receptor set was obtained from a girl under two years old with a congenital heart defect.

The chain carries TRBV10-3 and TRBJ2-5, with a tentative D call TRBD1 (6 bases). Per the germline V gene, CDR1 is ENHRY and CDR2 is SYGVKD. This CDR3 region has 14 residues. V dropped 2 bases and J dropped 4 bases, with 11 bases sitting between them. CDR3 sequence (DNA): TGTGCCATCAGTGAGACCCTAGGGGGAGAGACCCAGTACTTC. Its translation: CAISETLGGETQYF.

V gene TRBV4-3 combines with J gene TRBJ1-6, with 7 bases lining up with TRBD1. CDR1 and CDR2 (germline): LGHNA, YSLEER. There are 18 residues in the CDR3. The ends lost 0 bases at V and 5 bases at J; junction bases unmatched: 10. CDR3: CASSQELDRSDDNSPLHF. DNA of the CDR3: TGCGCCAGCAGCCAAGAACTGGACAGGTCGGACGATAATTCACCCCTCCACTTT.

The rearrangement uses TRBV14 and TRBJ2-3, with 10 bases aligning to TRBD2. Per the germline V gene, CDR1 is SGHDN and CDR2 is FVKESK. The ends lost 0 bases at V and 0 bases at J; junction bases unmatched: 3. CDR3 length equals 17 residues. CDR3 sequence: CASSQELAGESTDTQYF. The CDR3, as DNA: TGTGCCAGCAGCCAAGAGCTAGCGGGGGAAAGCACAGATACGCAGTATTTT.

The rearrangement links TRBV5-1 to TRBJ1-1; tentatively, D is TRBD1 (5 bases). Looked up from germline, CDR1 is SGHRS and CDR2 is YFSETQ. The CDR3 covers 12 residues. Deletions cut 8 bases from V and 7 bases from J, with 15 bases between. The CDR3 DNA follows: TGCGCCAGTAGAGCGGGGGTTCATGAAGCTTTCTTT. Residues: CASRAGVHEAFF.

The chain carries TRBV28 and TRBJ2-2; D unresolved. The CDR3 spans 15 residues. The V and J ends lost 5 bases and 1 base respectively, with 11 bases between them. Germline values: CDR1 MDHEN, CDR2 SYDVKM. This chain's CDR3 is CASSPVVLNTGELFF. CDR3 DNA: TGTGCCAGCAGTCCGGTTGTCCTGAACACCGGGGAGCTGTTTTTT.

In this sample, this clone turned up a few times. The V and J genes are TRBV6-1 and TRBJ1-2, with 7 bases identical to TRBD1. After removal of 11 bases from V and 5 bases from J, the junction contained 8 bases not matched to a gene. The CDR3 runs 12 residues. Germline CDR1 is MNHNS and CDR2 is SASEGT. The CDR3 protein is CAGSGQRYGYTF. Written as DNA, the CDR3 is TGTGCCGGGTCGGGACAGAGGTATGGCTACACCTTC.

V usage is TRBV6-6 and J usage is TRBJ2-1; TRBD1 agrees at 10 bases. The V segment lost 7 bases and the J segment 4 bases; nucleotides outside the gene matches: 4. Germline values: CDR1 MNHNY, CDR2 SVGAGI (reference sequence). The CDR3 contains 14 residues. The CDR3, as DNA: TGTGCCAGCAACGGGACAGGGGAGTACAATGAGCAGTTCTTC. Its translation: CASNGTGEYNEQFF.

The chain employs TRBV6-6 and TRBJ1-5; D not certain. Germline CDR1 and CDR2: MNHNY and SVGAGI (reference sequence). Trimming cost V 0 bases and J 7 bases, with 10 bases left between them. The CDR3 spans 14 residues. CDR3 nucleotides: TGTGCCAGCAGTTACTCGAGTCCATGGCAGCCCCAGCATTTT. It translates to CASSYSSPWQPQHF.